This T cell receptor beta chain was sequenced for a study of T cell repertoires in cytomegalovirus infection. As for the study in general: The public TCR beta signatures pointed to both CMV infection and matching HLA type.

Broader study findings: Clonotype analysis showed dominance of the ex vivo response by HLA-C-restricted CMV-specific TCR beta clonotypes.

With regard to this clonotype: What it binds is unknown. A much larger clone differs from this one at a single base, so this may be a read error. The CDR3 does not end in the conserved phenylalanine or tryptophan, so this is likely a read error.

From the reads, TCRdb called clonotypes with MiXCR, one entry per CDR3 protein. This sample has 500,000 or so distinct CDR3 sequences, with approximately 15% found just once. The CDR3 loop spans 18 amino acids. V dropped 4 bases and J dropped 0; count of bases not matched to a gene: 7. Germline V gene sequence: CDR1 MDHEN, CDR2 SYDVKM. Sequencing was carried out using CD8+ T cells from PBMCs. This receptor was obtained from a human donor in good health (CMV status not recorded). Some clones in this sample may be carry-over from other donors' samples. The chain employs TRBV28 and TRBJ2-1; 12 bases are shared with TRBD2. The CDR3 is CASSYTSGRPSSYNEQFL. DNA for the CDR3: TGTGCCAGCAGTTACACTAGCGGGAGGCCGAGCTCCTACAATGAGCAGTTCTTA.